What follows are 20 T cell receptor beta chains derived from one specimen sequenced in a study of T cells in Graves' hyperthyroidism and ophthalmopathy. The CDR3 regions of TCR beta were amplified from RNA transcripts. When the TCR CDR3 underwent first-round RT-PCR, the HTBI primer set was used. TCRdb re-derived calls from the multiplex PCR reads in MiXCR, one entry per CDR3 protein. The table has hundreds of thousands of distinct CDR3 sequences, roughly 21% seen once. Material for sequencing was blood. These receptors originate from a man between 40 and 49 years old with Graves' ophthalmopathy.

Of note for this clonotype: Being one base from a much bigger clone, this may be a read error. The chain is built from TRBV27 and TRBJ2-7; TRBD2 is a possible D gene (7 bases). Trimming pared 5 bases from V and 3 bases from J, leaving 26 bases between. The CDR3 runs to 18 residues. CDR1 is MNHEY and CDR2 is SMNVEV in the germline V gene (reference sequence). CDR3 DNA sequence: TGTGCCAGCAGTCTTCGACTAGAGGGGGGGCCGGTTAGCTACGAGCAGTACTTC. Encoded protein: CASSLRLEGGPVSYEQYF.

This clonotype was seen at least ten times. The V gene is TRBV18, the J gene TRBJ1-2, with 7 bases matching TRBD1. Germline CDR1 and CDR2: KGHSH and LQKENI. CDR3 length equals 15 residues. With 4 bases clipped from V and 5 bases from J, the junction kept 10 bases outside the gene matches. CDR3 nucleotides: TGTGCCAGCTCACTAGGACAGGCCGGGGTATATGGCTACACCTTC. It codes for CASSLGQAGVYGYTF.

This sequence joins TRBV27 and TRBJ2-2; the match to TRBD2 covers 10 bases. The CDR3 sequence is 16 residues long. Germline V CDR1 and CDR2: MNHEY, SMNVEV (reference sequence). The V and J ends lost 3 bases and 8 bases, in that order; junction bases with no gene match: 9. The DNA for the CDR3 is TGTGCCAGCAGTTTGATAGCGGGGGGCCCTTTGGGGGAGCTGTTTTTT. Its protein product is CASSLIAGGPLGELFF.

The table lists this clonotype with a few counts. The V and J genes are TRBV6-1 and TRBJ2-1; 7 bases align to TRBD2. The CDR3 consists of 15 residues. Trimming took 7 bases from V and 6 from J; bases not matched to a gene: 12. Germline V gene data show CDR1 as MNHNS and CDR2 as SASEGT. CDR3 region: CASTSRGRASNEQFF. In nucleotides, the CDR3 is TGTGCCAGCACCTCCCGGGGGAGGGCCTCCAATGAGCAGTTCTTC.

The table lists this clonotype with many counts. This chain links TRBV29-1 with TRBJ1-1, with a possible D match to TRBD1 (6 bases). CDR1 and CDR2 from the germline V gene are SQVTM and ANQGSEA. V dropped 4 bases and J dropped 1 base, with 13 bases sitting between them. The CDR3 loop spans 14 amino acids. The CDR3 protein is CSVATGSWNTEAFF. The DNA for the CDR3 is TGCAGCGTTGCGACAGGCAGTTGGAACACTGAAGCTTTCTTT.

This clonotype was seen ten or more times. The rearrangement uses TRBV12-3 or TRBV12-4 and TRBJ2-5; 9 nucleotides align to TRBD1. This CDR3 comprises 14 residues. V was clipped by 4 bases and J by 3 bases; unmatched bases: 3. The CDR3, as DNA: TGTGCCAGCAGTTCCCGGGACAGGGAAGAGACCCAGTACTTC. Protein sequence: CASSSRDREETQYF.

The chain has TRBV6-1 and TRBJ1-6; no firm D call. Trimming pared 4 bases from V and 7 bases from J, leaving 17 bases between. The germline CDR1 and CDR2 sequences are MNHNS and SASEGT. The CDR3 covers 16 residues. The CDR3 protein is CASSAPRGGNNSPLHF. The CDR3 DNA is TGTGCCAGCAGTGCCCCACGGGGAGGGAACAATTCACCCCTCCACTTT.

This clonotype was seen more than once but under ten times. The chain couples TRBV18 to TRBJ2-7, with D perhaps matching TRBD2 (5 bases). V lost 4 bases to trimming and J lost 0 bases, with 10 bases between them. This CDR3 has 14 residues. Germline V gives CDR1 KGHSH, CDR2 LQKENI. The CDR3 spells CASSRTESSYEQYF. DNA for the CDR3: TGTGCCAGCTCACGGACTGAGAGCTCCTACGAGCAGTACTTC. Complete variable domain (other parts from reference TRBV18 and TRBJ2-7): NAGVMQNPRHLVRRRGQEARLRCSPMKGHSHVYWYRQLPEEGLKFMVYLQKENIIDESGMPKERFSAEFPKEGPSILRIQQVVRGDSAAYFCASSRTESSYEQYFGPGTRLTVT.

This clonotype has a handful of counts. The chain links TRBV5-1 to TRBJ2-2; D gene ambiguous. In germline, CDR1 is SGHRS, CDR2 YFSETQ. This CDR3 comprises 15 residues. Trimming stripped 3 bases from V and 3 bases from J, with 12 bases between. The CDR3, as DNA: TGCGCCAGCAGCTCCCTCGGACGGTACACCGGGGAGCTGTTTTTT. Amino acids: CASSSLGRYTGELFF. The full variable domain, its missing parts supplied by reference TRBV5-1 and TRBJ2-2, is KAGVTQTPRYLIKTRGQQVTLSCSPISGHRSVSWYQQTPGQGLQFLFEYFSETQRNKGNFPGRFSGRQFSNSRSEMNVSTLELGDSALYLCASSSLGRYTGELFFGEGSRLTVL.

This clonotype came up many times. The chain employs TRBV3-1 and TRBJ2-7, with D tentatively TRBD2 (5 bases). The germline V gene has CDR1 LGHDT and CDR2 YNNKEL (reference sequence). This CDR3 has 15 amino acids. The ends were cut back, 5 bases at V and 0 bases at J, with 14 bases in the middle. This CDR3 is CASSSSAGDSYEQYF. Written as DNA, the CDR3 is TGTGCCAGCAGCTCTAGTGCGGGCGACTCCTACGAGCAGTACTTC.

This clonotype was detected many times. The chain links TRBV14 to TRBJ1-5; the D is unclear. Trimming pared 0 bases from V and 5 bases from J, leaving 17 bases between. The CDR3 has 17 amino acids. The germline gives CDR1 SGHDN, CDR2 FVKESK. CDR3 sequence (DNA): TGTGCCAGCAGCCAAGATAGAGAGGGTAACGTGGATCAGCCCCAGCATTTT. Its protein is CASSQDREGNVDQPQHF.

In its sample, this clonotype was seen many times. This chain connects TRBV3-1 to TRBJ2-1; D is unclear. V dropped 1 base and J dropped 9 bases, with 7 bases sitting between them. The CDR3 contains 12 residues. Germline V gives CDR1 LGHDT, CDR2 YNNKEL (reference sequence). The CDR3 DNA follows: TGTGCCAGCAGCCAAGGTGGCCCTGAGCAGTTCTTC. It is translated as CASSQGGPEQFF.

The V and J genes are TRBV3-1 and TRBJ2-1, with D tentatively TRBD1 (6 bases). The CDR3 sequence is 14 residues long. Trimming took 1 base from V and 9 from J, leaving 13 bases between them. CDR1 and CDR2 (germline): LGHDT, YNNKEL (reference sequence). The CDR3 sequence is CASSQGLTGGEQFF. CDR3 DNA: TGTGCCAGCAGCCAAGGTTTGACAGGCGGTGAGCAGTTCTTC.

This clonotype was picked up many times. The CDR3 region has the DNA TGTGCCACCAGCAGAGTGGGCGGGGGAAGAGGAGAGACCCAGTACTTC. Its protein is CATSRVGGGRGETQYF. The V and J genes are TRBV15 and TRBJ2-5, with 7 bases matching TRBD2. The CDR3 has 16 residues. Germline loops: CDR1 LNHNV, CDR2 YYDKDF (reference sequence). The V segment lost 1 base and the J segment 4 bases; nucleotides outside the gene matches: 9.

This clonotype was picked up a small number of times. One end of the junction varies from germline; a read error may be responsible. CDR3 nucleotides: TGCAGTGTTAGAGATGGCAATAGCTATGGCTACACCTTC. As protein: CSVRDGNSYGYTF. The chain couples TRBV20-1 to TRBJ1-2; D remains unclear. In germline, CDR1 is DFQATT, CDR2 SNEGSKA (reference sequence). The CDR3 totals 13 residues.

Here the CDR3 reads CSARQGNTGELFF. The CDR3 DNA reads as TGCAGTGCTCGACAGGGAAACACCGGGGAGCTGTTTTTT. V usage is TRBV20-1 and J usage is TRBJ2-2, with 7 positions matching TRBD1. CDR1 and CDR2 (germline): DFQATT, SNEGSKA (reference sequence). The CDR3 has 13 residues. The V gene end was trimmed by 5 bases and the J gene end by 2 bases; junction bases not matched to a gene: 2.

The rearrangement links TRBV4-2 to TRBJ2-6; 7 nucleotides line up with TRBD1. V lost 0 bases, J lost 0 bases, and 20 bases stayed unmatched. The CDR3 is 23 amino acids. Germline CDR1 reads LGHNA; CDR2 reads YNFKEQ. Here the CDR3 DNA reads TGTGCCAGCAGCCAAGACCTAACGGGACAGATCAACCCCCACGACTCTGGGGCCAACGTCCTGACTTTC. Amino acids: CASSQDLTGQINPHDSGANVLTF.

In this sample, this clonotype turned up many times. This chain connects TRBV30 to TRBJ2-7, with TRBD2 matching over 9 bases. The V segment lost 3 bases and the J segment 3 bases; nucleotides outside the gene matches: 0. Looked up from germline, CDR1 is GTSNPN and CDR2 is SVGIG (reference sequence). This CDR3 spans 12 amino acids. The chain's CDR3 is CAWRLAGYEQYF. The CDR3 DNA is TGTGCCTGGAGACTAGCGGGCTACGAGCAGTACTTC.

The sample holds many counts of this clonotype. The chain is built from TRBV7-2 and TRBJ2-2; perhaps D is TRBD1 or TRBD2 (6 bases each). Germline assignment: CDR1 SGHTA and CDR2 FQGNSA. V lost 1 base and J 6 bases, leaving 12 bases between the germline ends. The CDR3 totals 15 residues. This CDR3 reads CASSLDRRGAGELFF. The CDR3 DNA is TGTGCCAGCAGCTTAGACAGGAGGGGGGCCGGGGAGCTGTTTTTT.

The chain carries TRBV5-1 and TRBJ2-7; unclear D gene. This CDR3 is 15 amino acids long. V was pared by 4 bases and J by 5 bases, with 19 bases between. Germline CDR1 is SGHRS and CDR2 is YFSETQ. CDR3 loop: CASSPLQPSWDEQYF. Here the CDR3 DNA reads TGCGCCAGCAGCCCCTTACAGCCATCGTGGGACGAGCAGTACTTC.